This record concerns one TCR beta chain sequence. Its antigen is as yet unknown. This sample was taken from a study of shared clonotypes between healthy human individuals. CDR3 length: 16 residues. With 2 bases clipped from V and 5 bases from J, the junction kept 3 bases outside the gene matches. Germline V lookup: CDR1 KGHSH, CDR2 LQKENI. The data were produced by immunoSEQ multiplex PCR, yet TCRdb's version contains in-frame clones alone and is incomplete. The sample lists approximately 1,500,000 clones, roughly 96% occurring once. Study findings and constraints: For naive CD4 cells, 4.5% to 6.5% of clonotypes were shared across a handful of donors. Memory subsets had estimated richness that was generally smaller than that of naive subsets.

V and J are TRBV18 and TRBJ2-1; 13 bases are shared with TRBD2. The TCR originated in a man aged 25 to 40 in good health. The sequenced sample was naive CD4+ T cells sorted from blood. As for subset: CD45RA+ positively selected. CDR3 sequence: CASSPGGLAGHNEQFF. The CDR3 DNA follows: TGTGCCAGCTCACCAGGGGGACTAGCGGGACACAATGAGCAGTTCTTC.